This T cell receptor beta chain was observed in a study of blood T cell repertoires in COVID-19. CDR3 length: 15 amino acids. V was pared by 3 bases and J by 4 bases, with 18 bases between. Germline lookup yields CDR1 DFQATT and CDR2 SNEGSKA (reference sequence). Measured with immunoSEQ multiplex PCR; TCRdb has only the in-frame clones, and not every one. The data show about 150,000 clones, with roughly nine tenths seen just once and under 2% held by the top ten. The receptor was derived from a human donor in a cohort sampled during active COVID-19. What was sequenced was peripheral blood. The rearrangement uses TRBV20-1 and TRBJ1-2; the D is unclear. CDR3 nucleotide sequence: TGCAGTGCTAGTTCTCCGACAACGCAGTTCTATGGCTACACCTTC. This translates into CSASSPTTQFYGYTF.